These 10 T cell receptor beta chains were all obtained from the same sample, sequenced in a study of T cell responses to AZD1222 COVID-19 vaccine listed by TCRdb under 2021. To prepare the library, the immunoSEQ multiplex PCR assay was applied. The source is immuneACCESS, and TCRdb retained only in-frame sequences with V and J called. Part of the clones is not carried over; for the studies checked, unresolved V genes explain less than half of this, and the remainder is unexplained. The sample table contains around 130,000 clones; only one count was recorded for roughly nine tenths of them. The top ten clonotypes cover 1.7% of the sample. The time point label corresponds to: baseline before first vaccination. Specimen: peripheral blood, collected on day 0 of AZD1222 vaccination. The source of these receptors is an adult in good health.

The rearrangement uses TRBV7-9 and TRBJ2-1; 8 bases fit TRBD2. CDR1 is SEHNR and CDR2 is FQNEAQ in the germline V gene (reference sequence). The CDR3 spans 15 residues. V lost 2 bases and J lost 3; bases outside the gene matches: 3. For the CDR3, the DNA is TGTGCCAGCAGCTTACAAAGCGGGAGCTACAATGAGCAGTTCTTC. Residues: CASSLQSGSYNEQFF.

The rearrangement links TRBV10-1 to TRBJ2-7; a weak D match, TRBD2 (5 bases). Per germline, CDR1 WNHNN and CDR2 SYGVQD (reference sequence). The V end lost 3 bases, the J end lost 0 bases, and 15 bases lay between the germline ends. The CDR3 runs 16 residues. For the CDR3, the DNA is TGCGCCAGCAGTGATCGGCGGGCCGATAGCTCCTACGAGCAGTACGTC. This translates into CASSDRRADSSYEQYV.

J is TRBJ1-1 and V is TRBV18, with 7 positions matching TRBD1. The length of the CDR3 is 14 residues. V gave up 3 bases and J gave up 2 bases; unmatched junction bases: 3. Germline V gene data show CDR1 as KGHSH and CDR2 as LQKENI. CDR3 in amino acids: CASSPGQYNTEAFF. The CDR3 DNA sequence: TGTGCCAGCTCACCGGGACAGTACAACACTGAAGCTTTCTTT.

This chain links TRBV4-1 with TRBJ2-6; 8 bases line up with TRBD1. The CDR3 length is 15 residues. Trimming removed 4 bases from V and 12 bases from J; junction bases left unmatched: 11. CDR1 and CDR2 from the germline V gene are MGHRA and YSYEKL. The CDR3 DNA reads as TGCGCCAGCAGCCCCGGACAGGGCTATTCGGTCGTCCTGACTTTC. Translation: CASSPGQGYSVVLTF.

V is TRBV12-5 and J is TRBJ2-6; no firm D call. Germline CDR1 and CDR2: LGHNT and FRNRAP. This CDR3 comprises 15 residues. V was clipped by 4 bases and J by 2 bases, with 9 bases between them. The DNA of the CDR3 is TGTGCTAGTGGTTCCCTGCCGCCTGGGGCCAACGTCCTGACTTTC. It yields the protein CASGSLPPGANVLTF.

This sequence joins TRBV6-5 and TRBJ1-2, with TRBD1 identical over 8 bases. CDR1 and CDR2 (germline): MNHEY, SVGAGI. The V gene end was trimmed by 5 bases and the J gene end by 8 bases; junction bases not matched to a gene: 7. The CDR3 extends over 13 amino acids. The CDR3 DNA follows: TGTGCCAGCAGTCGGGACAGGTCTCTGGGCTACACCTTC. As protein: CASSRDRSLGYTF.

The chain recombines TRBV2 with TRBJ1-1; tentative D call: TRBD1 (6 bases). V lost 5 bases to trimming and J lost 4 bases, with 14 bases between them. The CDR3 has 14 amino acids. Germline lookup yields CDR1 SNHLY and CDR2 FYNNEI. CDR3 in amino acids: CASSYVRGSTEAFF. Here the CDR3 DNA reads TGTGCCAGCAGTTACGTCAGGGGTAGCACTGAAGCTTTCTTT.

The rearrangement links TRBV9 to TRBJ1-3; weak D call: TRBD1 (5 bases). From germline, CDR1 is SGDLS and CDR2 YYNGEE. The germline V and J ends were trimmed by 4 bases and 3 bases, with 20 bases remaining between them. The CDR3 totals 17 residues. The chain's CDR3 is CASSSTPGGTFGNTIYF. Written as DNA, the CDR3 is TGTGCCAGCAGCTCCACCCCGGGGGGGACTTTTGGAAACACCATATATTTT.

V and J are TRBV29-1 and TRBJ1-4; D not resolved. The CDR3 has 12 residues. Germline V gives CDR1 SQVTM, CDR2 ANQGSEA. Trimming cost V 4 bases and J 6 bases, with 9 bases left between them. The CDR3 region is CSVVAPDEKLFF. The CDR3 nucleotides are TGCAGCGTTGTGGCACCTGATGAAAAACTGTTTTTT.

The chain joins TRBV30 to TRBJ1-1, with D possibly TRBD1 on 5 matching bases. This CDR3 is built from 13 residues. Germline CDR1 is GTSNPN and CDR2 is SVGIG (reference sequence). Trimming removed 2 bases at V and 4 bases at J, with 11 bases between. The CDR3: CAWSFQGGTEAFF. CDR3 in DNA: TGTGCCTGGAGTTTCCAGGGAGGCACTGAAGCTTTCTTT.